The entry below gives a single T cell receptor beta chain sequence along with its context. These data belong to a study of blood T cell repertoires in COVID-19. Study background: Whether acute or convalescent, the COVID-19 samples came from the United States, Italy and Spain. From T cells, B-cell-depleted T cells, or PBMCs came the material, which was cDNA or gDNA.

It was during active infection that Seattle patients were enrolled and then longitudinally followed. Original processing methods: Amplified reference gene primers provided the basis for estimating nucleated cell counts. Only in-frame clones appear in the TCRdb table, and some are missing; sequencing was by immunoSEQ multiplex PCR. The V and J calls and clone size are taken from that table; D and trimming were inferred from the DNA. The table lists fewer than 400,000 clones, roughly 91% of them singletons. Germline CDR1 and CDR2: MNHEY and SMNVEV (reference sequence). Unmatched junction bases numbered 15, after V lost 6 bases and J lost 2 bases. The CDR3 is 18 amino acids.

Specimen: peripheral blood. The TCR sequence derives from a young woman with COVID-19, enrolled during active disease. The chain has TRBV27 and TRBJ2-3, with 9 nucleotides matching TRBD2. The CDR3 reads CASSPLALAGHFTDTQYF. The CDR3 DNA follows: TGTGCCAGCAGCCCCCTAGCGCTAGCGGGACATTTCACAGATACGCAGTATTTT.